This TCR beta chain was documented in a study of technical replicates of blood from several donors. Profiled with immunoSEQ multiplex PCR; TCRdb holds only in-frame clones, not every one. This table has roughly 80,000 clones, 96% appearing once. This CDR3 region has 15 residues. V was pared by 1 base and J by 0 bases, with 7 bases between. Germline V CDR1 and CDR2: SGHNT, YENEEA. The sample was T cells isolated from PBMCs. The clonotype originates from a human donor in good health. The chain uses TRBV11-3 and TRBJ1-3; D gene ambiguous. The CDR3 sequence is CASSLGEASGNTIYF. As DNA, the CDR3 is TGTGCCAGCAGCTTAGGCGAGGCCTCTGGAAACACCATATATTTT.